Listed below are T cell receptor beta chains from one sample, sequenced in a study of tumor-infiltrating lymphocytes in primary liver carcinoma. TCRdb analysed the multiplex PCR reads with MiXCR anew, one entry per CDR3 protein. The sample lists 300,000 to 400,000 distinct CDR3 sequences, about 61% occurring once. Material: peripheral blood. These receptors originate from a middle-aged man with primary liver carcinoma and hepatitis B virus infection. CDR3s include the opening cysteine and the closing phenylalanine or tryptophan.

V	J	CDR3
TRBV11-2	TRBJ2-3	CASSLISGSTDTQFF
TRBV10-2	TRBJ1-1	CASSGTVNTEAFF
TRBV14	TRBJ2-7	CASSLSIGEQYF
TRBV6-2/TRBV6-3	TRBJ2-3	CASSYEGQSLTQYF
TRBV11-2	TRBJ2-3	CASSFGQGVPSGTDTQYF
TRBV20-1	TRBJ2-7	CSATGPDSGTYEQYF
TRBV11-2	TRBJ1-4	CASSESRLKPFF
TRBV5-6	TRBJ2-7	CASSPTGNDQYF
TRBV11-2	TRBJ2-1	CANSISGSYNEQFF
TRBV7-9	TRBJ2-1	CAISLVRIGIFNEHFF
TRBV11-2	TRBJ2-3	CASMLQGRPDTQYF
TRBV29-1	TRBJ2-7	CSARDRQHNGQYF
TRBV11-2	TRBJ2-1	CASSTRPGIYNEQLF
TRBV6-6	TRBJ2-3	CASILTSGRSDTQYF
TRBV10-1	TRBJ2-3	CATSDTSTDTQYF
TRBV5-4	TRBJ2-7	CASSSDGTSYEQYF
TRBV5-4	TRBJ2-7	CASSADTFSYEQYF
TRBV5-1	TRBJ2-5	CASSLGSSQETQYF
TRBV6-2/TRBV6-3	TRBJ2-7	CASSYVTPDFNSSSYEQYF
TRBV12-3/TRBV12-4	TRBJ1-1	CASTQLQGNTEAFF
TRBV12-3/TRBV12-4	TRBJ2-5	CASNTLGWAQYF
TRBV11-2	TRBJ1-5	CAISLEGNNQPQHF
TRBV11-3	TRBJ1-1	CASSLESRVGQAFPEAFF
TRBV24-1	TRBJ2-2	CVTSDLVEGISGELFF
TRBV6-2/TRBV6-3	TRBJ1-5	CASSSPGVNQPQHF
TRBV12-3/TRBV12-4	TRBJ2-2	CASSLSGGGTGELFF
TRBV12-3/TRBV12-4	TRBJ2-7	CASSWTSNSYEQYF
TRBV5-5	TRBJ1-2	CASSLDRDGYTF